Below, 27 T cell receptor beta chains from the same sample are listed, as sequenced in a study of somatic mutations in cytotoxic T cells in rheumatoid arthritis. TCRdb keeps only in-frame clones here, not all; method: immunoSEQ multiplex PCR. Of 4,000 or so clones detected, just under 80% appear once; the ten largest clones hold about a third. The specimen was CD8+ T cells sorted from blood. Receptor source: a woman aged 55-69 years with rheumatoid arthritis.

This clone ranks as large. This sequence joins TRBV28 and TRBJ2-7; a weak D match, TRBD1 (5 bases). Germline V CDR1 and CDR2: MDHEN, SYDVKM. The CDR3 is made up of 13 amino acids. The V end lost 6 bases, the J end lost 0 bases, and 9 bases lay between the germline ends. The CDR3 spells CASSSQGSYEQYV. Written as DNA, the CDR3 is TGTGCCAGCAGCTCTCAGGGCTCCTACGAGCAGTACGTC.

V and J are TRBV7-2 and TRBJ1-1, with D possibly TRBD1 on 5 matching bases. The CDR3 has 14 amino acids. The V end was cut by 3 bases, the J end by 1 base, with 9 bases between. Germline values: CDR1 SGHTA, CDR2 FQGNSA. CDR3: CASSFRVSNTEAFF. For the CDR3, the DNA is TGTGCCAGCAGCTTCAGGGTCTCGAACACTGAAGCTTTCTTT.

The chain joins TRBV11-2 to TRBJ2-2; D not certain. The CDR3 spans 16 residues. The ends were cut back, 1 base at V and 1 base at J, with 10 bases in the middle. Germline V gene sequence: CDR1 SGHAT, CDR2 FQNNGV. CDR3 bases: TGTGCCAGCAGCTTAGTTTTCCGTTGGAACACCGGGGAGCTGTTTTTT. This sequence encodes CASSLVFRWNTGELFF. The full variable domain, in which reference TRBV11-2 and TRBJ2-2 provide the parts outside the CDR3, is EAGVAQSPRYKIIEKRQSVAFWCNPISGHATLYWYQQILGQGPKLLIQFQNNGVVDDSQLPKDRFSAERLKGVDSTLKIQPAKLEDSAVYLCASSLVFRWNTGELFFGEGSRLTVL.

The chain is built from TRBV28 and TRBJ1-1; 7 positions match TRBD1. In germline, CDR1 is MDHEN, CDR2 SYDVKM. The CDR3 has 17 amino acids. J gave up 2 bases and V 3 bases, and 12 bases lay outside the gene matches. As DNA, the CDR3 is TGTGCCAGCAGTTTCCACCCCGGACAGGAGGCTAACACTGAAGCTTTCTTT. Residues: CASSFHPGQEANTEAFF.

The rearrangement uses TRBV19 and TRBJ1-2; D might be TRBD1 (5 bases). The ends were cut back, 0 bases at V and 8 bases at J, with 22 bases in the middle. The germline gives CDR1 LNHDA, CDR2 SQIVND (reference sequence). The CDR3 covers 17 residues. The CDR3 here is CASSIDLEIGASEGYTF. CDR3 nucleotide sequence: TGTGCCAGTAGTATAGATCTGGAGATAGGGGCGTCGGAAGGCTACACCTTC.

This chain links TRBV7-8 with TRBJ2-1, with a weak D call TRBD1 (5 bases). Trimming left V 5 bases short and J 7 bases short, with 9 bases between. CDR3 size: 12 residues. Germline V gives CDR1 SGHVS, CDR2 FQNEAQ. The CDR3 region has the DNA TGTGCCAGCAGCCTTCAGGGTAATGAGCAGTTCTTC. This translates into CASSLQGNEQFF.

J is TRBJ2-7 and V is TRBV6-1, with TRBD2 identical over 7 bases. Germline CDR1 and CDR2: MNHNS and SASEGT. The V and J ends lost 1 base and 6 bases, in that order; junction bases with no gene match: 6. The CDR3 totals 14 residues. This CDR3 is CASSEGLAGFEQYV. CDR3 in DNA: TGTGCCAGCAGTGAAGGACTAGCTGGTTTCGAGCAGTACGTC.

This chain uses TRBV27 with TRBJ1-2; 9 nucleotides line up with TRBD1. Germline CDR1 MNHEY, CDR2 SMNVEV (reference sequence). The CDR3 contains 16 residues. The V gene end was trimmed by 0 bases and the J gene end by 4 bases; junction bases not matched to a gene: 6. The chain's CDR3 is CASSLSPGTGSYGYTF. The CDR3 nucleotides read TGTGCCAGCAGTTTATCGCCCGGGACAGGGTCCTATGGCTACACCTTC.

The chain combines TRBV7-8 with TRBJ1-5; 7 nucleotides align to TRBD1. CDR1 is SGHVS, CDR2 FQNEAQ, per germline. With V trimmed by 3 bases and J by 6 bases, 8 bases remained unmatched. The CDR3 is made up of 15 amino acids. The CDR3 region has the DNA TGTGCCAGCAGCTTCGACAGGGTGAGCGGTCAGCCCCAGCATTTT. Translating gives CASSFDRVSGQPQHF. Looking up the rest from reference TRBV7-8 and TRBJ1-5 gives the full variable domain: GAGVSQSPRYKVAKRGQDVALRCDPISGHVSLFWYQQALGQGPEFLTYFQNEAQLDKSGLPSDRFFAERPEGSVSTLKIQRTQQEDSAVYLCASSFDRVSGQPQHFGDGTRLSIL.

This clone was observed a few times. J is TRBJ2-7 and V is TRBV6-1, with TRBD2 matching over 9 bases. Germline-derived CDR1 and CDR2 are MNHNS and SASEGT. J was trimmed by 7 bases and V by 2 bases; bases with no gene match: 9. This CDR3 comprises 15 residues. CDR3 amino acids: CASSENQAGGWEQYV. The CDR3 region has the DNA TGTGCCAGCAGTGAAAATCAGGCGGGGGGGTGGGAGCAGTACGTC.

The chain uses TRBV28 and TRBJ1-1; the D gene is possibly TRBD1 (5 bases). The CDR3 covers 15 residues. V gave up 6 bases and J gave up 3 bases, with 17 bases separating them. Germline V lookup: CDR1 MDHEN, CDR2 SYDVKM. CDR3 sequence (DNA): TGTGCCAGCAGCCGTACCAGACAGTGGCACACTGAAGCTTTCTTT. Protein product: CASSRTRQWHTEAFF.

This clone was seen once. The chain employs TRBV27 and TRBJ2-5; 7 positions match TRBD1. CDR3 length equals 18 residues. Trimming removed 6 bases from V and 1 base from J; junction bases left unmatched: 17. Germline assignment: CDR1 MNHEY and CDR2 SMNVEV (reference sequence). The DNA for the CDR3 is TGTGCCAGCAGGGTAGGGGACAGCCTTACCCCTTCCCAAGAGACCCAGTACTTC. Translation: CASRVGDSLTPSQETQYF.

The V and J genes are TRBV28 and TRBJ2-2, with 7 positions matching TRBD2. This CDR3 is built from 15 residues. With 1 base clipped from V and 3 bases from J, the junction kept 2 bases outside the gene matches. Germline values: CDR1 MDHEN, CDR2 SYDVKM. The CDR3 bases are TGTGCCAGCAGTTTATTGGGAGGGGACACCGGGGAGCTGTTTTTT. Translation: CASSLLGGDTGELFF.

With respect to this clone: The junction differs from germline at one of its ends, possibly a read error. The chain recombines TRBV7-7 with TRBJ2-3; TRBD2 matches at 8 bases. The germline V gene encodes CDR1 SSHAT and CDR2 FNYEAQ (reference sequence). This CDR3 spans 15 amino acids. The CDR3 here is CASSSGLASYDTQYF. The CDR3 DNA follows: TGTGCTAGCAGCTCCGGACTAGCCTCTTACGATACGCAGTATTTT.

In its sample, this clone was seen a few times. The V gene is TRBV9, the J gene TRBJ2-3; TRBD2 matches 8 bases. The CDR3 is 15 residues long. Trimming removed 2 bases from V and 2 bases from J; junction bases left unmatched: 4. In germline, CDR1 is SGDLS, CDR2 YYNGEE. The CDR3 DNA is TGTGCCAGCAGCGTCGAAGCGGGGGACACAGATACGCAGTATTTT. It yields the protein CASSVEAGDTDTQYF.

J is TRBJ1-3 and V is TRBV28; tentative D call: TRBD1 (5 bases). CDR1 and CDR2 (germline): MDHEN, SYDVKM. The CDR3 covers 18 residues. Trimming took 3 bases from V and 0 from J, leaving 18 bases between them. The CDR3: CASSLGPGAGRSGNTIYF. In DNA, the CDR3 is TGTGCCAGCAGTTTGGGGCCTGGGGCGGGGCGCTCTGGAAACACCATATATTTT.

This clone has just a few counts. CDR3 residues: CASSDYSGDTQYF. The CDR3 DNA reads TGTGCCAGCAGTGACTACTCAGGAGATACGCAGTATTTT. The chain recombines TRBV6-4 with TRBJ2-3, with D uncertain. The CDR3 loop spans 13 amino acids. In germline, CDR1 is MRHNA, CDR2 SNTAGT. The V end lost 1 base, the J end lost 5 bases, and 7 bases lay between the germline ends.

CDR3 DNA: TGTGCCAGCAGTGCGACTAGCGGGGGGGCCCAAGAGACCCAGTACTTC. Amino acids: CASSATSGGAQETQYF. V and J are TRBV2 and TRBJ2-5; the match to TRBD2 covers 14 bases. The V gene's germline CDR1 is SNHLY and CDR2 FYNNEI. The V segment lost 4 bases and the J segment 1 base; nucleotides outside the gene matches: 2. The CDR3 length is 16 residues.

CDR3 in amino acids: CASSQSTESPLHF. CDR3 in DNA: TGTGCCAGCAGTCAAAGCACAGAATCACCCCTCCACTTT. The chain employs TRBV6-1 and TRBJ1-6, with D hard to call. The CDR3 extends over 13 amino acids. Germline values: CDR1 MNHNS, CDR2 SASEGT. The germline V and J ends were trimmed by 5 bases and 10 bases, with 12 bases remaining between them.

This rearrangement joins TRBV27 to TRBJ2-1, with D unclear. The germline V and J ends were trimmed by 3 bases and 8 bases, with 8 bases remaining between them. The CDR3 loop spans 12 amino acids. Germline CDR1 reads MNHEY; CDR2 reads SMNVEV (reference sequence). The CDR3 DNA sequence: TGTGCCAGCAGTTTGGGTGGGCATGAGCAGTTCTTC. It codes for CASSLGGHEQFF.

J is TRBJ2-1 and V is TRBV27, with 9 bases matching TRBD2. Trimming at V came to 9 bases and at J to 6 bases, leaving 9 bases not matched to a gene. The germline V gene has CDR1 MNHEY and CDR2 SMNVEV (reference sequence). This CDR3 comprises 14 residues. CDR3 sequence (DNA): TGTGCCAGTACCTCCGGGACTAGCATCAATGAGCAGTTCTTC. Its protein is CASTSGTSINEQFF.

This clone was counted between two and nine times. The J gene is TRBJ1-5, the V gene TRBV30; D unresolved. This CDR3 is 14 amino acids long. V was trimmed by 0 bases and J by 3 bases, leaving 9 bases between them. From germline, CDR1 is GTSNPN and CDR2 SVGIG (reference sequence). The CDR3 region is CAWSVEGDNQPQHF. In nucleotides, the CDR3 is TGTGCCTGGAGTGTGGAGGGAGACAATCAGCCCCAGCATTTT.

V gene TRBV11-2 combines with J gene TRBJ1-1; no clear D gene. The germline CDR1 and CDR2 sequences are SGHAT and FQNNGV. The CDR3 extends over 12 amino acids. V lost 1 base and J 7 bases, leaving 7 bases between the germline ends. The DNA of the CDR3 is TGTGCCAGCAGCTTAGTGCCAGATGAAGCTTTCTTT. This translates into CASSLVPDEAFF.

This chain links TRBV4-1 with TRBJ1-2; a weak D match, TRBD1 (5 bases). This CDR3 spans 19 amino acids. The germline V and J ends were trimmed by 0 bases and 7 bases, with 27 bases remaining between them. Looked up from germline, CDR1 is MGHRA and CDR2 is YSYEKL. The CDR3 nucleotides read TGCGCCAGCAGCCAAGACGCCCGGGACTCGGACCTGGAGTTGTTTGGCTACACCTTC. The encoded protein is CASSQDARDSDLELFGYTF.

The V and J genes are TRBV27 and TRBJ2-5, with TRBD2 matching over 11 bases. The V and J ends lost 4 bases and 5 bases, in that order; junction bases with no gene match: 15. The CDR3 has 18 residues. CDR1 and CDR2 from the germline V gene are MNHEY and SMNVEV (reference sequence). CDR3 coding DNA: TGTGCCAGCAGTTACAAAACCAGGACTAGCGGGCCAAAGGAGACCCAGTACTTC. Translation: CASSYKTRTSGPKETQYF.

The rearrangement uses TRBV7-2 and TRBJ2-5, with 8 bases identical to TRBD2. Germline assignment: CDR1 SGHTA and CDR2 FQGNSA. J lost 0 bases, V lost 3 bases, and 6 bases had no gene match. This CDR3 has 16 amino acids. CDR3 sequence (DNA): TGTGCCAGCAGCTTTGTCGGGGGGGCGGACCAAGAGACCCAGTACTTC. Protein sequence: CASSFVGGADQETQYF.

This clone was recorded a few times. V and J are TRBV6-4 and TRBJ2-2; D is possibly TRBD1 (5 bases). The germline V and J ends were trimmed by 6 bases and 3 bases, with 14 bases remaining between them. The CDR3 length is 15 residues. Germline assignment: CDR1 MRHNA and CDR2 SNTAGT. The CDR3 region has the DNA TGTGCCAGCAGACTTAAGGGGCCGGACACCGGGGAGCTGTTTTTT. This gives the protein CASRLKGPDTGELFF.